This T cell receptor beta chain was recorded in a study of T cell repertoires in cytomegalovirus infection. Germline assignment: CDR1 SQVTM and CDR2 ANQGSEA. This CDR3 contains 10 residues. TCRdb itself ran the reads through MiXCR, one entry per CDR3 protein. The repertoire consists of approximately 990,000 distinct CDR3 sequences, with 30% to 40% occurring once and the leading ten covering over 10%. Concerning this clonotype: Its specificity is not known.

The source material was cultured CD8+ T cells from PBMCs, sampled from culture after CMV antigen stimulation. This TCR came from a human donor in good health (CMV status not recorded). Some clones in this sample may be carry-over from other donors' samples. V is TRBV29-1 and J is TRBJ2-3; D gene ambiguous. CDR3 nucleotide sequence: TGCTCCTACGATCGGGATACGCAGTATTTT. It codes for CSYDRDTQYF.